Listed below are T cell receptor beta chains from one sample, sequenced in a study of cytomegalovirus exposure and HLA in healthy donors. TCRdb's table, derived via immunoSEQ multiplex PCR, lists solely in-frame clones and lacks some. The sample includes around 160,000 clones, over 70% seen only once; the top ten take about 6.7%. The sample was PBMCs. Receptor source: a woman aged 40 to 55 in good health and CMV-seropositive. The CDR3 runs from the conserved cysteine through the conserved F or W. A D gene is named only where the DNA matches it firmly. Size values are once, few and many counts, or a class for expanded clones, and some rows have none.

>.|TRBV19|.|TRBJ2-7
CASSRRQAYEQYF
TGTGCCAGTAGCCGTCGGCAGGCCTACGAGCAGTACTTC
>.|TRBV5-1|.|TRBJ2-7
CASSFLTGYEQYF
TGCGCCAGCAGCTTCCTGACAGGTTACGAGCAGTACTTC
>TRBD1|TRBV7-9|once|TRBJ2-5
CSSIPETDGQGAGGSQYF
TGTTCCAGCATTCCCGAAACCGACGGACAGGGGGCGGGAGGGTCCCAGTACTTC
>.|TRBV6-5|.|TRBJ2-5
CASKSDTIQETQYF
TGTGCCAGCAAATCGGACACGATACAAGAGACCCAGTACTTC
>TRBD2|TRBV5-6|few|TRBJ2-1
CASRGTSGNEQFF
TGTGCCAGCAGGGGGACTAGCGGAAATGAGCAGTTCTTC
>.|TRBV15|.|TRBJ1-1
CATSSHRGDTEAFF
TGTGCCACCAGCAGTCACCGGGGAGACACTGAAGCTTTCTTT
>.|TRBV7-9|.|TRBJ2-7
CSSSLSGYEQYF
TGTTCCAGCAGCTTGTCAGGCTACGAGCAGTACTTC
>TRBD2|TRBV14|.|TRBJ2-2
CASSQLAGVTGELFF
TGTGCCAGCAGCCAACTAGCGGGGGTCACCGGGGAGCTGTTTTTT
>.|TRBV9|.|TRBJ2-3
CASSPGPEGTQYF
TGTGCCAGCAGCCCCGGGCCAGAGGGTACGCAGTATTTT
>.|TRBV2|.|TRBJ2-7
CASSGRRGYF
TGTGCCAGCAGTGGTCGCAGAGGGTACTTC
>.|TRBV6-1|.|TRBJ1-5
CASSEVVTANQPQHF
TGTGCCAGCAGTGAAGTCGTGACAGCTAATCAGCCCCAGCATTTT
>TRBD1|TRBV5-1|.|TRBJ1-1
CASSLGTGVTEAFF
TGCGCCAGCAGCTTGGGGACAGGGGTGACTGAAGCTTTCTTT
>.|TRBV9|.|TRBJ2-5
CASSAGLQETQYF
TGTGCCAGCAGCGCGGGTCTACAAGAGACCCAGTACTTC
>TRBD2|TRBV5-1|.|TRBJ2-3
CASSSTSGGTDTQYF
TGCGCCAGCAGCTCCACTAGCGGGGGGACAGATACGCAGTATTTT
>.|TRBV6-5|.|TRBJ1-1
CATRAGGLNTEAFF
TGTGCCACCCGTGCTGGGGGCCTGAACACTGAAGCTTTCTTT
>.|TRBV27|.|TRBJ2-7
CASKLTGLSSYEQYF
TGTGCCAGCAAACTCACAGGGCTTAGCTCCTACGAGCAGTACTTC
>TRBD1|TRBV2|.|TRBJ2-7
CASIRPGTDSYEQYF
TGTGCCAGCATCAGACCCGGGACAGACTCCTACGAGCAGTACTTC
>TRBD2|TRBV5-1|.|TRBJ2-1
CASSLLASSYNEQFF
TGCGCCAGCAGCTTACTAGCGAGCTCCTACAATGAGCAGTTCTTC
>TRBD2|TRBV28|.|TRBJ2-3
CASRSSGGSTDTQYF
TGTGCCAGCAGAAGCAGCGGGGGTAGCACAGATACGCAGTATTTT
>.|TRBV11-3|once|TRBJ2-1
CASSPRQGSYNEQFF
TGTGCCAGCAGCCCCAGGCAGGGCTCCTACAATGAGCAGTTCTTC
>TRBD1|TRBV5-4|.|TRBJ2-2
CASSLEGGSGGELFF
TGTGCCAGCAGCTTGGAAGGGGGCTCGGGCGGGGAGCTGTTTTTT
>.|TRBV2|few|TRBJ2-1
CASSKGGPHYNEQFF
TGTGCCAGCTCGAAGGGGGGGCCCCACTACAATGAGCAGTTCTTC
>.|TRBV28|.|TRBJ1-3
CASRPPGPGNTIYF
TGTGCCAGCAGACCGCCAGGGCCTGGAAACACCATATATTTT
>.|TRBV19|.|TRBJ2-6
CASSPDTLSGANVLTF
TGTGCCAGTTCACCGGACACCCTCTCTGGGGCCAACGTCCTGACTTTC
>TRBD2|TRBV7-9|.|TRBJ2-7
CASSRTSGGAGEQYF
TGTGCCAGCAGCCGGACTAGCGGGGGGGCTGGCGAGCAGTACTTC
>.|TRBV5-1|.|TRBJ1-2
CASSQQVPPSNYGYTF
TGCGCCAGCAGCCAACAGGTCCCACCGTCCAACTATGGCTACACCTTC
>.|TRBV30|.|TRBJ2-2
CAWLGGRGRETGELFF
TGTGCCTGGTTAGGCGGGCGGGGCCGAGAGACCGGGGAGCTGTTTTTT
>TRBD1|TRBV10-3|few|TRBJ1-1
CAISLNGQGDEAFF
TGTGCCATCAGTTTAAACGGACAGGGTGATGAAGCTTTCTTT
>TRBD1|TRBV19|.|TRBJ1-4
CASSFQGGEKLFF
TGTGCCAGTAGTTTCCAGGGGGGCGAAAAACTGTTTTTT
>.|TRBV7-9|.|TRBJ2-7
CASSLGPGDYEQYF
TGTGCCAGCAGCCTCGGACCAGGGGACTACGAGCAGTACTTC
>TRBD1|TRBV7-9|.|TRBJ1-6
CASSSGTDNSPLHF
TGTGCCAGCAGCTCCGGGACAGATAATTCACCCCTCCACTTT
>TRBD2|TRBV18|.|TRBJ2-5
CASSLRTSLETQYF
TGTGCCAGCTCACTTCGGACTAGTCTAGAGACCCAGTACTTC
>TRBD1|TRBV19|.|TRBJ1-2
CASSTSTGEFGYTF
TGTGCCAGTAGTACCTCGACAGGGGAGTTTGGCTACACCTTC
>.|TRBV30|.|TRBJ1-1
CAWSTLTGPNTEAFF
TGTGCCTGGAGTACCCTGACAGGTCCGAACACTGAAGCTTTCTTT
>TRBD1|TRBV5-1|.|TRBJ1-1
CASSRSQGVSNTEAFF
TGCGCCAGCAGCCGGTCACAGGGGGTCTCGAACACTGAAGCTTTCTTT
>TRBD2|TRBV5-4|.|TRBJ2-7
CASSLDAGGLKNEQYF
TGTGCCAGCAGCTTGGATGCGGGGGGGCTTAAGAACGAGCAGTACTTC
>.|TRBV19|.|TRBJ2-3
CASSRIETITSTDTQYF
TGTGCCAGTAGTAGGATCGAAACTATAACTAGCACAGATACGCAGTATTTT
>.|TRBV2|few|TRBJ1-1
CASSEDGHVMNTEAFF
TGTGCCAGCAGTGAAGACGGACATGTGATGAACACTGAAGCTTTCTTT
>.|TRBV4-1|.|TRBJ2-1
CASSQVRAGLSNEQFF
TGCGCCAGCAGCCAAGTACGGGCGGGGTTATCCAATGAGCAGTTCTTC
>.|TRBV7-6|.|TRBJ2-1
CASSLQVFFSYNEQFF
TGTGCCAGCAGCTTACAGGTCTTCTTCTCCTACAATGAGCAGTTCTTC
>.|TRBV7-2|once|TRBJ2-7
CASSSGPGNEQYF
TGTGCCAGCAGCAGTGGGCCAGGGAACGAGCAGTACTTC
>.|TRBV4-1|.|TRBJ1-4
CASRSGTTNEKLFF
TGCGCCAGCAGGTCAGGAACAACTAATGAAAAACTGTTTTTT
>.|TRBV6-5|.|TRBJ1-5
CACSPQHF
TGTGCCTGTAGCCCGCAGCATTTT
>.|TRBV6-5|once|TRBJ1-6
CASRLTGSPLHF
TGTGCCAGCAGGCTTACGGGTTCACCCCTCCACTTT
>.|TRBV19|.|TRBJ1-1
CASSAGPRGTEAFF
TGTGCCAGTAGTGCGGGTCCCCGGGGCACTGAAGCTTTCTTT
>TRBD1|TRBV7-6|few|TRBJ2-7
CASSRGQGLTYEQYF
TGTGCCAGCAGCCGGGGACAGGGCCTTACCTACGAGCAGTACTTC
>.|TRBV6-5|.|TRBJ1-2
CASKTANYGYTF
TGTGCCAGCAAAACAGCAAACTATGGCTACACCTTC
>TRBD1|TRBV28|.|TRBJ1-4
CASSSPGTGGEKLFF
TGTGCCAGCAGTTCCCCCGGGACAGGGGGTGAAAAACTGTTTTTT
>TRBD2|TRBV5-1|.|TRBJ2-1
CASSPGGLGANYNEQFF
TGCGCCAGCAGCCCGGGGGGGTTAGGGGCTAACTACAATGAGCAGTTCTTC
>TRBD1|TRBV5-1|.|TRBJ2-7
CASSLGEEGQGGYEQYF
TGCGCCAGCAGCTTGGGAGAGGAGGGACAGGGGGGCTACGAGCAGTACTTC
>.|TRBV9|.|TRBJ2-2
CASSANQGLLTGELFF
TGTGCCAGCAGCGCCAACCAGGGACTTCTCACCGGGGAGCTGTTTTTT
>TRBD1|TRBV5-1|.|TRBJ2-6
CASSDVPGQGISGANVLTF
TGCGCCAGCAGCGATGTCCCGGGACAGGGAATCTCTGGGGCCAACGTCCTGACTTTC
>.|TRBV5-1|.|TRBJ1-5
CASSSDSRSNQPQHF
TGCGCCAGCAGCTCAGACAGTAGGAGCAATCAGCCCCAGCATTTT
>.|TRBV2|.|TRBJ1-5
CASRQDSNQPQHF
TGTGCCAGCAGGCAGGATAGCAATCAGCCCCAGCATTTT
>.|TRBV21-1|.|TRBJ2-2
CASVPETGTGELFF
TGTGCCAGCGTCCCCGAGACAGGCACCGGGGAGCTGTTTTTT